This T cell receptor beta chain emerged from a study of OX40 agonist ivuxolimab in advanced cancers. Study information: Ivuxolimab is an agonistic anti-OX40 (CD134) antibody, and patients were treated with it.

Sequencing used immunoSEQ multiplex PCR; TCRdb keeps in-frame clones, though not all of them. The table includes tens of thousands of clones, 65% to 85% detected once. Trimming took 0 bases from V and 3 from J, leaving 19 bases between them. The CDR3 sequence is 18 residues long. Germline CDR1 is SGHKS and CDR2 is YYEKEE (reference sequence). The sample was CD4+ or CD8+ T cells sorted from blood, taken in a trial of the OX40 agonist ivuxolimab. The genes are TRBV5-5 and TRBJ2-1, with D possibly TRBD1 on 5 matching bases. This clonotype was obtained from an adult with an advanced solid tumor such as melanoma, head and neck, liver or kidney cancer. The chain's CDR3 is CASSLAPASGAFYNEQFF. Here the CDR3 DNA reads TGTGCCAGCAGCTTGGCCCCCGCTAGTGGGGCATTCTACAATGAGCAGTTCTTC.